The entry below describes one T cell receptor (beta chain). Sorted-subset replicate PCR reactions were performed with around 200 ng DNA, corresponding to roughly 31,000 T cell genomes. Some clones are missing from TCRdb's copy, which holds only in-frame ones; the method was immunoSEQ multiplex PCR. The sample consists of some 2.3 million clones, about 92% of them appearing once. Division of CD4+ cells produced a CD45RA+ naive subset and a CD45RA-negative memory subset. CDR1 and CDR2 (germline): SGHDT, YYEEEE. CDR3 length: 16 amino acids. V was trimmed by 4 bases and J by 0 bases, leaving 14 bases between them. The record originates from a study of shared clonotypes between healthy human individuals. Looking at the study overall: Donors were two women and a few men aged 18 to 49.

The genes are TRBV5-6 and TRBJ2-4; D is possibly TRBD2 (6 bases). The sequencing sample was made of naive CD4+ T cells from PBMCs. Subset meaning: CD45RA+ positively selected. This clonotype was sampled from a man aged 18 to 29 in good health. Some clones in this sample may be carry-over from other donors' samples. The CDR3 DNA reads TGTGCCAGCAGCCCCGGGACTTTACTAGCCAAAAACATTCAGTACTTC. This translates into CASSPGTLLAKNIQYF.